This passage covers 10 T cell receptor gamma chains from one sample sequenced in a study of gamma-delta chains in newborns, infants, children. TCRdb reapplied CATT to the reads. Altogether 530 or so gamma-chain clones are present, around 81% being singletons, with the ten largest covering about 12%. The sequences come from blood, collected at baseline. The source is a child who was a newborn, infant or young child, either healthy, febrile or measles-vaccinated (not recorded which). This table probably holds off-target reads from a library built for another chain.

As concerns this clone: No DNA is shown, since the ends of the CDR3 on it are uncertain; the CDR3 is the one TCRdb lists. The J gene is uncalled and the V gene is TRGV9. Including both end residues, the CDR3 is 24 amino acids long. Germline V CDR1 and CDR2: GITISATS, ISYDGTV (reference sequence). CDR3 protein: CACDVTGSSWDTRQMFFGTGIKLF.

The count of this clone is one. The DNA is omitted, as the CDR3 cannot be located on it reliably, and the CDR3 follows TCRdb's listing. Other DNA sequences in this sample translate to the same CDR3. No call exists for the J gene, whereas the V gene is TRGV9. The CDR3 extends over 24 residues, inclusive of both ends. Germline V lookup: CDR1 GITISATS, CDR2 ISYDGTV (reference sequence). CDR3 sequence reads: CACDNTGGSWDTRQMFFGTGIKLF.

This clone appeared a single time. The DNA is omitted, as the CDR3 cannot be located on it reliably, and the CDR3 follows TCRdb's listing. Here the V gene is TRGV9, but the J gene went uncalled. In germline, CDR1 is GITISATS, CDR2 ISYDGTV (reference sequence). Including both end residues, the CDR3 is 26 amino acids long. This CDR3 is CACDTTGGYRSWDTRQMFFGTGIKLF.

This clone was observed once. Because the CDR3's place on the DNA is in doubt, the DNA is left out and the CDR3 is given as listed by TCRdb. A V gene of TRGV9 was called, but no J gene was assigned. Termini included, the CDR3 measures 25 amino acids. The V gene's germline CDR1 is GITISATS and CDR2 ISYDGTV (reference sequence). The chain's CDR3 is CACDGTGGYSWDTRQMFFGTGIKLF.

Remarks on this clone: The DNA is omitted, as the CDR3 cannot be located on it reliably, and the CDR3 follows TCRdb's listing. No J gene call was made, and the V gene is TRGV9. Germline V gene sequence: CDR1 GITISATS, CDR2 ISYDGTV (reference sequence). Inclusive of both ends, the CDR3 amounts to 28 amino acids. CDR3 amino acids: CACDTATGGTLGSWDTRQMFFGTGIKLF.

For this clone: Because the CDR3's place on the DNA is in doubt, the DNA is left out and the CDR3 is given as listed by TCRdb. CDR3 residues: CACDVLGDTRDTRQMFFGTGIKLF. Here the V gene is TRGV9, but the J gene went uncalled. Germline assignment: CDR1 GITISATS and CDR2 ISYDGTV (reference sequence). With termini counted, the CDR3 has 24 amino acids.

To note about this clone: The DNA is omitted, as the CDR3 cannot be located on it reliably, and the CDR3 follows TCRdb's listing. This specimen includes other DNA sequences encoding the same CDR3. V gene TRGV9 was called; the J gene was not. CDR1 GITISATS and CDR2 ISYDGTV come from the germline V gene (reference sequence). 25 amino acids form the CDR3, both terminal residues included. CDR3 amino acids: CACDTAGGYSWDTRQMFFGTGIKLF.

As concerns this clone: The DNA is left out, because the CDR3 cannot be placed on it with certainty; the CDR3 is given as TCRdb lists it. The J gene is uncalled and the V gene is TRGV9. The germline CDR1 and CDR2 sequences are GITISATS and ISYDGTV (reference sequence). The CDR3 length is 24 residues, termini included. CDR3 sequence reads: CACDTWGIQGDTRQMFFGTGIKLF.

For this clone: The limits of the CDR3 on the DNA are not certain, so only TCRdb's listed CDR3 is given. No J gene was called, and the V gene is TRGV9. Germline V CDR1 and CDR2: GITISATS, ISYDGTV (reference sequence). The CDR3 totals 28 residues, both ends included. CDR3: CACDTVLGDTGSSWDTRQMFVGTGIKLF.

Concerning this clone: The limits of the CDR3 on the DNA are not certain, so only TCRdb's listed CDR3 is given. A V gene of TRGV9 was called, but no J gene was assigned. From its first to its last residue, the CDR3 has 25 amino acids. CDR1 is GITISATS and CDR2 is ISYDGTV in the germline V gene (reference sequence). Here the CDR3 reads CACDAGGFSSWDTRQMFFGTGIKLF.